The 31 T cell receptor beta chains reported below all come from one sample, sequenced in a study of blood T cell repertoires in COVID-19. TCRdb's table, derived via immunoSEQ multiplex PCR, lists solely in-frame clones and lacks some. The sample lists some 170,000 clones; 70% to 85% were seen once. Source material: PBMCs or T cells enriched from blood (not recorded which). The receptor set was obtained from a woman aged 45-59 years who had recovered from COVID-19.

The chain carries TRBV27 and TRBJ2-3; TRBD1 aligns across 7 bases. V dropped 6 bases and J dropped 4; count of bases not matched to a gene: 7. This CDR3 is 14 amino acids long. Per germline, CDR1 MNHEY and CDR2 SMNVEV (reference sequence). The CDR3 sequence: CASSLDRSSDTQYF. CDR3 coding DNA: TGTGCCAGCAGCTTGGACAGGAGTTCAGATACGCAGTATTTT.

This clone was counted once. V is TRBV7-3 and J is TRBJ2-7; weak D call: TRBD1 (6 bases). Trimming cost V 5 bases and J 2 bases, with 10 bases left between them. Germline V CDR1 and CDR2: SGHTA, FQGTGA. The CDR3 is made up of 13 amino acids. The CDR3 is CASSIRQAYEQYF. Written as DNA, the CDR3 is TGTGCCAGCAGCATTCGACAGGCCTACGAGCAGTACTTC. Full variable domain (remainder filled in from reference TRBV7-3 and TRBJ2-7): GAGVSQTPSNKVTEKGKYVELRCDPISGHTALYWYRQSLGQGPEFLIYFQGTGAADDSGLPNDRFFAVRPEGSVSTLKIQRTERGDSAVYLCASSIRQAYEQYFGPGTRLTVT.

V usage is TRBV6-2 or TRBV6-3 and J usage is TRBJ1-1; unclear D gene. CDR3 length: 16 amino acids. In germline, CDR1 is MNHEY, CDR2 SVGEGT. V was pared by 4 bases and J by 4 bases, with 19 bases between. The CDR3 protein is CASSSSPGSKVTEAFF. In DNA, the CDR3 is TGTGCCAGCAGTTCTAGCCCGGGGAGTAAAGTCACTGAAGCTTTCTTT.

This rearrangement joins TRBV30 to TRBJ2-1; the D gene is possibly TRBD2 (6 bases). V was cut by 5 bases and J by 4 bases, with 15 bases left in between. The CDR3 loop spans 14 amino acids. Germline V gene lookup returns CDR1 GTSNPN and CDR2 SVGIG (reference sequence). CDR3 coding DNA: TGTGCCTGGGAGGGGACTGGCGGATACAATGAGCAGTTCTTC. Amino acids: CAWEGTGGYNEQFF. The full variable domain, in which reference TRBV30 and TRBJ2-1 provide the parts outside the CDR3, is SQTIHQWPATLVQPVGSPLSLECTVEGTSNPNLYWYRQAAGRGLQLLFYSVGIGQISSEVPQNLSASRPQDRQFILSSKKLLLSDSGFYLCAWEGTGGYNEQFFGPGTRLTVL.

V is TRBV5-1 and J is TRBJ1-4; 11 bases are shared with TRBD1. With 1 base clipped from V and 10 bases from J, the junction kept 6 bases outside the gene matches. This CDR3 region has 15 residues. The germline V gene encodes CDR1 SGHRS and CDR2 YFSETQ. The chain's CDR3 is CASSLLGTGGGKLFF. CDR3 coding DNA: TGCGCCAGCAGCTTGCTTGGGACAGGGGGTGGAAAACTGTTTTTT.

J is TRBJ1-6 and V is TRBV30; 9 bases are shared with TRBD1. Unmatched junction bases numbered 13, after V lost 0 bases and J lost 10 bases. The CDR3 consists of 17 residues. Germline values: CDR1 GTSNPN, CDR2 SVGIG (reference sequence). The CDR3 sequence is CAWSVGPGTGGGSPLHF. In DNA form, the CDR3 reads TGTGCCTGGAGTGTAGGCCCCGGAACAGGGGGCGGATCACCCCTCCACTTT.

The chain links TRBV21-1 to TRBJ2-1; the D call of TRBD1 is as the table states it, not checked on the DNA. TRBV21-1 is listed as a pseudogene. The CDR3 consists of 14 residues. The CDR3 DNA is TGTGCCAGCAGCATAAAGACAGGGGATATTGAGCAGTTCTTC. This gives the protein CASSIKTGDIEQFF.

This sequence joins TRBV9 and TRBJ2-5; D gene ambiguous. V gave up 5 bases and J gave up 2 bases, with 7 bases separating them. The CDR3 spans 12 residues. The germline CDR1 and CDR2 sequences are SGDLS and YYNGEE. CDR3 in amino acids: CASRASQETQYF. CDR3 DNA: TGTGCCAGCAGGGCCTCTCAAGAGACCCAGTACTTC.

This clone appeared a single time. The chain employs TRBV10-1 and TRBJ2-3, with 8 nucleotides matching TRBD2. The CDR3 contains 19 residues. Germline V CDR1 and CDR2: WNHNN, SYGVQD (reference sequence). V lost 0 bases and J lost 8; bases outside the gene matches: 19. This CDR3 reads CASSESNPLSGSVRATQYF. For the CDR3, the DNA is TGCGCCAGCAGTGAGTCGAACCCTCTAAGCGGGAGCGTGAGGGCTACGCAGTATTTT.

The chain carries TRBV30 and TRBJ1-1; D may be TRBD1 (5 bases). CDR1 is GTSNPN and CDR2 is SVGIG in the germline V gene (reference sequence). The length of the CDR3 is 14 residues. Trimming pared 2 bases from V and 1 base from J, leaving 11 bases between. The CDR3 here is CAWSRGFPNTEAFF. For the CDR3, the DNA is TGTGCCTGGAGTCGGGGGTTCCCGAACACTGAAGCTTTCTTT.

Only one count was recorded for this clone. The rearrangement links TRBV27 to TRBJ2-1; 14 bases line up with TRBD2. Germline values: CDR1 MNHEY, CDR2 SMNVEV (reference sequence). The CDR3 runs to 14 residues. V lost 10 bases and J lost 6; bases outside the gene matches: 5. This CDR3 is CATSGLAGVNEQFF. The CDR3 DNA reads as TGTGCCACTTCGGGACTAGCGGGAGTCAATGAGCAGTTCTTC.

This clone was counted between two and nine times. The J gene is TRBJ2-1, the V gene TRBV27, with 12 bases aligning to TRBD2. V was clipped by 4 bases and J by 4 bases; unmatched bases: 2. CDR3 size: 15 residues. Germline lookup yields CDR1 MNHEY and CDR2 SMNVEV (reference sequence). The CDR3 is CASSWLAGGYNEQFF. The CDR3 nucleotides are TGTGCCAGCAGTTGGCTAGCGGGAGGGTACAATGAGCAGTTCTTC.

The chain couples TRBV27 to TRBJ1-5; D gene uncertain. Germline CDR1 MNHEY, CDR2 SMNVEV (reference sequence). This CDR3 contains 15 residues. The V and J ends lost 6 bases and 10 bases respectively, with 22 bases between them. The CDR3 is CASRTPGSPPGPQHF. For the CDR3, the DNA is TGTGCCAGCAGGACACCGGGGAGCCCCCCGGGACCCCAGCATTTT.

There are a few counts of this clone. The V gene is TRBV9, the J gene TRBJ2-7; TRBD2 matches 7 bases. The germline gives CDR1 SGDLS, CDR2 YYNGEE. The CDR3 spans 13 residues. V dropped 2 bases and J dropped 7; count of bases not matched to a gene: 6. As DNA, the CDR3 is TGTGCCAGCAGCGTCCTGGGAGCGGGGGAGCAGTACTTC. It codes for CASSVLGAGEQYF.

CDR3 sequence (DNA): TGTGCCTGGGGGGCCCCTGGCTATGGCTACACCTTC. The encoded protein is CAWGAPGYGYTF. V is TRBV30 and J is TRBJ1-2, with D maybe TRBD1 (5 bases). V was pared by 5 bases and J by 4 bases, with 11 bases between. Germline CDR1 and CDR2: GTSNPN and SVGIG (reference sequence). This CDR3 is 12 amino acids long.

This clone occurred once. The chain has TRBV7-5 and TRBJ2-6; whether TRBD2, the table's D call, matches the DNA was not checked. TRBV7-5 is a pseudogene locus. The CDR3 sequence is 18 residues long. Written as DNA, the CDR3 is TGTGTCAGAAGCTTAGTTTTCTATTCGAAATCTGGGGCCAACGTCCTGACTTTC. Translated: CVRSLVFYSKSGANVLTF.

This chain uses TRBV18 with TRBJ2-5, with TRBD1 as a possible D gene (6 bases). The V and J ends lost 3 bases and 5 bases respectively, with 16 bases between them. Per germline, CDR1 KGHSH and CDR2 LQKENI. The CDR3 runs to 15 residues. CDR3 amino acids: CASSPQAGDMETQYF. In nucleotides, the CDR3 is TGTGCCAGCTCACCTCAGGCAGGGGATATGGAGACCCAGTACTTC.

Only a few counts were recorded for this clone. The J gene is TRBJ2-7, the V gene TRBV7-2; 9 nucleotides match TRBD2. V shed 5 bases, J shed 1 base, and the junction held 3 bases outside the gene matches. Germline V gene data show CDR1 as SGHTA and CDR2 as FQGNSA. This CDR3 is 14 amino acids long. The CDR3 sequence: CASSATSGSYEQYF. In nucleotides, the CDR3 is TGTGCCAGCAGCGCGACTAGCGGTTCCTACGAGCAGTACTTC.

This chain's CDR3 is CASSPGQGANTGELFF. Here the CDR3 DNA reads TGTGCCAGCAGCCCCGGACAGGGCGCGAACACCGGGGAGCTGTTTTTT. The chain has TRBV9 and TRBJ2-2; TRBD1 matches 8 bases. V lost 4 bases and J lost 0; bases outside the gene matches: 5. This CDR3 is 16 amino acids long. Germline assignment: CDR1 SGDLS and CDR2 YYNGEE.

The rearrangement uses TRBV5-4 and TRBJ2-1; no clear D gene. Germline V CDR1 and CDR2: SGHNT, YYREEE (reference sequence). The CDR3 is 11 amino acids. Trimming pared 4 bases from V and 10 bases from J, leaving 9 bases between. CDR3 in amino acids: CASSAGPEQFF. For the CDR3, the DNA is TGTGCCAGCAGCGCTGGCCCGGAGCAGTTCTTC.

The gene calls are TRBV14 and TRBJ2-1, with 11 bases identical to TRBD2. Germline V CDR1 and CDR2: SGHDN, FVKESK. This CDR3 comprises 15 residues. J was trimmed by 6 bases and V by 7 bases; bases with no gene match: 8. This CDR3 is CASTRSGRVGNEQFF. CDR3 nucleotide sequence: TGTGCCAGCACCCGTAGCGGGAGGGTCGGCAATGAGCAGTTCTTC. The entire variable domain, with the rest obtained from reference TRBV14 and TRBJ2-1, is as follows: EAGVTQFPSHSVIEKGQTVTLRCDPISGHDNLYWYRRVMGKEIKFLLHFVKESKQDESGMPNNRFLAERTGGTYSTLKVQPAELEDSGVYFCASTRSGRVGNEQFFGPGTRLTVL.

The V and J genes are TRBV5-1 and TRBJ2-6; 8 bases fit TRBD1. CDR1 and CDR2 (germline): SGHRS, YFSETQ. After removal of 0 bases from V and 9 bases from J, the junction contained 14 bases not matched to a gene. The CDR3 sequence is 18 residues long. DNA for the CDR3: TGCGCCAGCAGCTTGGCCTGGATGGCAGGGGGCTCAGGCAACGTCCTGACTTTC. Amino acids: CASSLAWMAGGSGNVLTF. The entire variable domain, with the rest obtained from reference TRBV5-1 and TRBJ2-6, is as follows: KAGVTQTPRYLIKTRGQQVTLSCSPISGHRSVSWYQQTPGQGLQFLFEYFSETQRNKGNFPGRFSGRQFSNSRSEMNVSTLELGDSALYLCASSLAWMAGGSGNVLTFGAGSRLTVL.

V usage is TRBV2 and J usage is TRBJ2-2, with unresolved D. CDR1 and CDR2 from the germline V gene are SNHLY and FYNNEI. Trimming removed 9 bases from V and 1 base from J, with 9 bases in between. The CDR3 runs to 13 residues. Written as DNA, the CDR3 is TGTGCCAGTGCGGTCATGAACACCGGGGAGCTGTTTTTT. This codes for CASAVMNTGELFF.

The gene calls are TRBV7-3 and TRBJ2-2, with TRBD2 matching 9 bases. The ends lost 5 bases at V and 2 bases at J; junction bases unmatched: 3. The CDR3 loop spans 15 amino acids. CDR1 and CDR2 (germline): SGHTA, FQGTGA. The DNA for the CDR3 is TGTGCCAGCAGCGTTAGCGGGGGCAACACCGGGGAGCTGTTTTTT. As protein: CASSVSGGNTGELFF.

The chain employs TRBV25-1 and TRBJ2-3, with a weak D call TRBD2 (7 bases). The germline V gene encodes CDR1 MGHDK and CDR2 SYGVNS. V was shortened by 2 bases and J by 3 bases, with 15 bases between the two germline ends. This CDR3 is built from 16 residues. This chain's CDR3 is CASSEVEGGWTDTQYF. The CDR3 DNA reads TGTGCCAGCAGTGAAGTTGAGGGGGGGTGGACAGATACGCAGTATTTT.

This sequence joins TRBV5-5 and TRBJ2-2, with D unclear. Germline V gene lookup returns CDR1 SGHKS and CDR2 YYEKEE (reference sequence). Trimming pared 7 bases from V and 1 base from J, leaving 11 bases between. The CDR3 is 14 amino acids. DNA for the CDR3: TGTGCCAGCCGTCTCCCAGGGAACACCGGGGAGCTGTTTTTT. Protein sequence: CASRLPGNTGELFF.

The chain carries TRBV5-4 and TRBJ1-2, with 7 bases fitting TRBD1. Germline CDR1 and CDR2: SGHNT and YYREEE (reference sequence). V was pared by 0 bases and J by 8 bases, with 13 bases of the junction left unmatched. CDR3 length: 16 amino acids. The CDR3 region is CASSLGSTGPRLGYTF. The CDR3 DNA reads as TGTGCCAGCAGCTTGGGGTCGACAGGGCCGAGACTCGGCTACACCTTC.

The V and J genes are TRBV5-5 and TRBJ2-3, with no clear D. The CDR3 covers 14 residues. Trimming shortened V by 5 bases and J by 6 bases, and 16 bases separated the two germline ends. Germline V gives CDR1 SGHKS, CDR2 YYEKEE (reference sequence). The CDR3 spells CASSPTLPRDTQYF. The DNA for the CDR3 is TGTGCCAGCAGTCCCACTCTTCCCCGGGATACGCAGTATTTT. Full variable domain (outside the CDR3, taken from reference TRBV5-5 and TRBJ2-3): DAGVTQSPTHLIKTRGQQVTLRCSPISGHKSVSWYQQVLGQGPQFIFQYYEKEERGRGNFPDRFSARQFPNYSSELNVNALLLGDSALYLCASSPTLPRDTQYFGPGTRLTVL.

This clone showed up just once. The V call is TRBV14, the J call TRBJ2-3; 10 nucleotides match TRBD1. The CDR3 is 18 amino acids. Trimming took 4 bases from V and 0 from J; bases not matched to a gene: 10. Germline CDR1 is SGHDN and CDR2 is FVKESK. In DNA form, the CDR3 reads TGTGCCAGCAGCCCCGGGACAGGGGACGAGGTGAGCACAGATACGCAGTATTTT. As protein: CASSPGTGDEVSTDTQYF. The full variable domain, rest sourced from reference TRBV14 and TRBJ2-3, is EAGVTQFPSHSVIEKGQTVTLRCDPISGHDNLYWYRRVMGKEIKFLLHFVKESKQDESGMPNNRFLAERTGGTYSTLKVQPAELEDSGVYFCASSPGTGDEVSTDTQYFGPGTRLTVL.

V usage is TRBV7-9 and J usage is TRBJ1-1; D not resolved. CDR3 size: 19 residues. Deletions cut 5 bases from V and 4 bases from J, with 29 bases between. CDR1 SEHNR and CDR2 FQNEAQ come from the germline V gene (reference sequence). The CDR3 DNA reads TGTGCCAGCAGCCCAGCTATTCAAGGCGGTTGGATCGAAAGCACTGAAGCTTTCTTT. Protein sequence: CASSPAIQGGWIESTEAFF.

The chain uses TRBV24-1 and TRBJ2-3; TRBD1 is a possible D gene (5 bases). The CDR3 has 14 amino acids. The germline CDR1 and CDR2 sequences are KGHDR and SFDVKD. V lost 4 bases to trimming and J lost 1 base, with 8 bases between them. The CDR3 sequence: CATSEPRGTDTQYF. The DNA of the CDR3 is TGTGCCACCAGTGAGCCCAGGGGCACAGATACGCAGTATTTT.